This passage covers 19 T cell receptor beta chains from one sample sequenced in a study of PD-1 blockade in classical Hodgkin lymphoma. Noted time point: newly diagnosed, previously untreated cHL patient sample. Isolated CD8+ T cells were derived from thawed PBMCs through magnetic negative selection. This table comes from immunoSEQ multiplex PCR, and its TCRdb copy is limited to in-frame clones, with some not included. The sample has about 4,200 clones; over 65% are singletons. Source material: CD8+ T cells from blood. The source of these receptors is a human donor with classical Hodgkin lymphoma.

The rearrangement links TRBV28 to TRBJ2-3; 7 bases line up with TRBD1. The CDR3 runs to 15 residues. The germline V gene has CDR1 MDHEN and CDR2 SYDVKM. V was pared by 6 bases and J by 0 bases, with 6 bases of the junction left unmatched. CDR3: CASSRDRDSTDTQYF. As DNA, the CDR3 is TGTGCCAGCAGCCGGGACAGAGATAGCACAGATACGCAGTATTTT. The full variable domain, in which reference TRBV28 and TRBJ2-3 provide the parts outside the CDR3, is DVKVTQSSRYLVKRTGEKVFLECVQDMDHENMFWYRQDPGLGLRLIYFSYDVKMKEKGDIPEGYSVSREKKERFSLILESASTNQTSMYLCASSRDRDSTDTQYFGPGTRLTVL.

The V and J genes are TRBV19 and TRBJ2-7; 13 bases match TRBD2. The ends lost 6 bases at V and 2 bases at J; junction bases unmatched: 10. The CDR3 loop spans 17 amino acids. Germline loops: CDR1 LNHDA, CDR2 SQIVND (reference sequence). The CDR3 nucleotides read TGTGCCAGTAGACCCGGACTAGCGGGGGAAGAACCCTACGAGCAGTACTTC. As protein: CASRPGLAGEEPYEQYF.

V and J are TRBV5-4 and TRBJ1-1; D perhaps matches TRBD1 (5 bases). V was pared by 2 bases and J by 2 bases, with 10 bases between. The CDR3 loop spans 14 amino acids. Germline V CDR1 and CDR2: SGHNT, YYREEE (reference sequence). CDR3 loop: CASSFLGGNTEAFF. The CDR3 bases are TGTGCCAGCAGCTTCCTGGGGGGAAACACTGAAGCTTTCTTT.

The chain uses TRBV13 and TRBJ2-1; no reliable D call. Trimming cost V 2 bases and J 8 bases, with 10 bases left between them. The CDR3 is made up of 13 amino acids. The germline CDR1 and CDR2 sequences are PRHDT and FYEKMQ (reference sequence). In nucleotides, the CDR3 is TGTGCCAGCAGCTTATCCTTCCCGGATGAGCAGTTCTTC. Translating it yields CASSLSFPDEQFF.

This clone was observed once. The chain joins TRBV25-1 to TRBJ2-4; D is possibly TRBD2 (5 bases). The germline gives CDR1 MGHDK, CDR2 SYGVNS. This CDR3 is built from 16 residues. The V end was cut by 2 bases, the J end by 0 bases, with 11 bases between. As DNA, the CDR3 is TGTGCCAGCAGTGAAGGGAGATACTCAGCCAAAAACATTCAGTACTTC. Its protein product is CASSEGRYSAKNIQYF.

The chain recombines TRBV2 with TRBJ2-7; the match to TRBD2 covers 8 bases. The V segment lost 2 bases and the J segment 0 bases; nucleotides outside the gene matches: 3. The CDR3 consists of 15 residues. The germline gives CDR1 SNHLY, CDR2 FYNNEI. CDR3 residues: CASSERSGNSYEQYF. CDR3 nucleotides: TGTGCCAGCAGTGAACGTAGCGGGAACTCCTACGAGCAGTACTTC.

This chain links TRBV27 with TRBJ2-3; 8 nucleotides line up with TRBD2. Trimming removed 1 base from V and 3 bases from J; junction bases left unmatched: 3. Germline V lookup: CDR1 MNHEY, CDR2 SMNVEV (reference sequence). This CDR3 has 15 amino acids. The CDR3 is CASSLWTGGTDTQYF. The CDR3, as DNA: TGTGCCAGCAGTTTATGGACGGGAGGGACAGATACGCAGTATTTT.

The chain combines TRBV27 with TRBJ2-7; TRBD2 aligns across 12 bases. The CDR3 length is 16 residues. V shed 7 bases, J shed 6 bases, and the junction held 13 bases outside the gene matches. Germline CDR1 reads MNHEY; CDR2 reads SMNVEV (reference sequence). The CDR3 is CASTPLAGGLGGEQYF. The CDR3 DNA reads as TGTGCCAGCACGCCACTAGCGGGAGGTTTGGGAGGCGAGCAGTACTTC.

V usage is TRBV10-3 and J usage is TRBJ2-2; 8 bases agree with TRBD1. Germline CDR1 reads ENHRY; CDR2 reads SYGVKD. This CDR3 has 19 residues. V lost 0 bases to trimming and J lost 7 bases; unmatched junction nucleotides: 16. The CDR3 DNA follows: TGTGCCATCAGTGAGTCGCCATCGAGGACAGGGAGATATGGCGGGGAGCTGTTTTTT. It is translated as CAISESPSRTGRYGGELFF.

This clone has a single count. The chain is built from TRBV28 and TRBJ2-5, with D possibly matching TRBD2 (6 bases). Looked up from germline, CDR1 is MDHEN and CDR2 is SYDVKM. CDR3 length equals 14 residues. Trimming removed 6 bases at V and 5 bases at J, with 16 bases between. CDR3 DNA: TGTGCCAGCAGCCTCACGGGAGCACAGGAGACCCAGTACTTC. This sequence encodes CASSLTGAQETQYF.

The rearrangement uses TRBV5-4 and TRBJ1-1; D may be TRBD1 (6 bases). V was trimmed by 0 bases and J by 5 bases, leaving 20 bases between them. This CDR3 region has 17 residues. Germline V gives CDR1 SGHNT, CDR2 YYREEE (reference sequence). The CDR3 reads CASSLEWVGGAGTEAFF. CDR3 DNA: TGTGCCAGCAGCTTGGAATGGGTGGGGGGCGCAGGGACTGAAGCTTTCTTT. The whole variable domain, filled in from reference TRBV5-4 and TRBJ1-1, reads ETGVTQSPTHLIKTRGQQVTLRCSSQSGHNTVSWYQQALGQGPQFIFQYYREEENGRGNFPPRFSGLQFPNYSSELNVNALELDDSALYLCASSLEWVGGAGTEAFFGQGTRLTVV.

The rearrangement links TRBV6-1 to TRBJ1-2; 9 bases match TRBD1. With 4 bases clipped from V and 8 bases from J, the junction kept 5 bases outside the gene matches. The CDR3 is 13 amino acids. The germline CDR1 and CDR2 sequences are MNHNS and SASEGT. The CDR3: CASSAQGARGYTF. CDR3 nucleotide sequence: TGTGCCAGCAGTGCACAGGGGGCGCGGGGCTACACCTTC.

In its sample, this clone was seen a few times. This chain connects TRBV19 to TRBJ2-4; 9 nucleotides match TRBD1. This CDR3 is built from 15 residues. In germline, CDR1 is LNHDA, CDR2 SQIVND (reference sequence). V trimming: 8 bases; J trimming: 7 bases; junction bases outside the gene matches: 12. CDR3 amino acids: CASRTGGQGRNIQYF. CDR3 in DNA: TGTGCCAGTCGGACCGGCGGACAGGGGCGGAACATTCAGTACTTC.

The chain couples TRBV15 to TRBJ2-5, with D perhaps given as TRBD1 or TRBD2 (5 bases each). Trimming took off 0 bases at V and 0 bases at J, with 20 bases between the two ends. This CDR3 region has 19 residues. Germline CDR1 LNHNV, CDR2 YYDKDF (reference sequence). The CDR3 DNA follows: TGTGCCACCAGCAGAGATGGTTTCTTGCGGATGGGGGACCAAGAGACCCAGTACTTC. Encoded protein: CATSRDGFLRMGDQETQYF.

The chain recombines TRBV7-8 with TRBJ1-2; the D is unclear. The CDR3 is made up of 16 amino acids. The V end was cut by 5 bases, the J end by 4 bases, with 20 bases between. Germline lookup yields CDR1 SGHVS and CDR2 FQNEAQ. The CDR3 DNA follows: TGTGCCAGCAGCACGCGTGGGTCCCGAAAGACCTATGGCTACACCTTC. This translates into CASSTRGSRKTYGYTF.

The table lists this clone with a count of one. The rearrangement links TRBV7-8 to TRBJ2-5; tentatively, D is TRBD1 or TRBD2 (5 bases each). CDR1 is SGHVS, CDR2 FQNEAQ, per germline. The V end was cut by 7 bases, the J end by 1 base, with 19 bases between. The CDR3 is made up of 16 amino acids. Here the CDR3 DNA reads TGTGCCAGCACCCTCTCGGGGTGGGGCGTCCAAGAGACCCAGTACTTC. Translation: CASTLSGWGVQETQYF.

This CDR3 reads CASSPGYNEQFF. The CDR3 DNA is TGTGCCAGCAGTCCCGGTTACAATGAGCAGTTCTTC. The chain couples TRBV2 to TRBJ2-1, with unresolved D. Germline-derived CDR1 and CDR2 are SNHLY and FYNNEI. V was shortened by 5 bases and J by 4 bases, with 6 bases between the two germline ends. The CDR3 extends over 12 amino acids.

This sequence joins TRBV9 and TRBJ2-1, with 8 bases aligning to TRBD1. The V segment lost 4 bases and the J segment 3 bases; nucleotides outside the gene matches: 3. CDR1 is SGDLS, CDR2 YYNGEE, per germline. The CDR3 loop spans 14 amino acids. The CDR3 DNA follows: TGTGCCAGCAGCCTTGGACAGGGCTACAATGAGCAGTTCTTC. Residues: CASSLGQGYNEQFF.

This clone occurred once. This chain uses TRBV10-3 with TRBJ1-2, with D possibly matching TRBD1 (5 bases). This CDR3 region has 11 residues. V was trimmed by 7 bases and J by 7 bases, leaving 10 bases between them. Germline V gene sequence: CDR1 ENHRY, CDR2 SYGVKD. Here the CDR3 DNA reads TGTGCCATCATGGGGGTTACTGGCTACACCTTC. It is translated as CAIMGVTGYTF.